The 13 T cell receptor beta chains reported below all come from one sample, sequenced in a study of shared clonotypes between healthy human individuals. Some clones are missing from TCRdb's copy, which holds only in-frame ones; the method was immunoSEQ multiplex PCR. The table records 2,500,000 or so clones, under 95% of them present only once. The sequencing sample was made of naive CD4+ T cells from PBMCs. Subset: CD45RA+ positively selected. Receptors were obtained from a man in his late teens or twenties in good health. Some clones in this sample may be carry-over from other donors' samples.

On this clone: The identical CDR3 is also encoded by other nucleotide sequences in the sample. CDR3: CASSLGGSGELFF. CDR3 bases: TGTGCCAGCAGCTTAGGGGGATCCGGGGAGCTGTTTTTT. The chain couples TRBV7-9 to TRBJ2-2; no firm D call. The length of the CDR3 is 13 residues. Deletions cut 1 base from V and 6 bases from J, with 6 bases between. Germline CDR1 and CDR2: SEHNR and FQNEAQ (reference sequence).

CDR3 residues: CASSLSSSQNIQYF. In DNA form, the CDR3 reads TGTGCCAGCAGTTTAAGTAGCTCCCAAAACATTCAGTACTTC. J is TRBJ2-4 and V is TRBV28; D remains unclear. This CDR3 is built from 14 residues. V was clipped by 2 bases and J by 5 bases, with 10 bases between them. The germline gives CDR1 MDHEN, CDR2 SYDVKM.

The rearrangement joins TRBV10-2 to TRBJ2-7; D remains unclear. The V end lost 4 bases, the J end lost 2 bases, and 6 bases lay between the germline ends. CDR1 and CDR2 (germline): WSHSY, SAAADI. This CDR3 has 12 residues. CDR3 amino acids: CASSVGTYEQYF. CDR3 nucleotide sequence: TGCGCCAGCAGTGTAGGGACCTACGAGCAGTACTTC.

This chain links TRBV9 with TRBJ1-3, with a possible D match to TRBD1 (5 bases). V was trimmed by 3 bases and J by 5 bases, leaving 12 bases between them. CDR1 and CDR2 from the germline V gene are SGDLS and YYNGEE. The CDR3 spans 14 residues. DNA of the CDR3: TGTGCCAGCAGCGCGGGAGGGGCGCGAAACACCATATATTTT. Translating it yields CASSAGGARNTIYF.

The rearrangement joins TRBV6-5 to TRBJ2-1, with D possibly being TRBD1 (6 bases). Trimming shortened V by 3 bases and J by 2 bases, and 8 bases separated the two germline ends. This CDR3 has 14 amino acids. Germline V gives CDR1 MNHEY, CDR2 SVGAGI. The CDR3, as DNA: TGTGCCAGCAGTTATGGGGGCGCCTACAATGAGCAGTTCTTC. This gives the protein CASSYGGAYNEQFF.

The V gene is TRBV5-1, the J gene TRBJ1-1, with 7 bases identical to TRBD1. The ends lost 4 bases at V and 4 bases at J; junction bases unmatched: 7. Germline CDR1 is SGHRS and CDR2 is YFSETQ. The CDR3 loop spans 14 amino acids. The CDR3 nucleotides read TGCGCCAGCAGCCAGGACAGGTCATCCACTGAAGCTTTCTTT. Residues: CASSQDRSSTEAFF.

This clone occurred a few times. The chain joins TRBV5-1 to TRBJ1-5; possibly TRBD1 for D (6 bases). With 1 base removed from V and 6 bases from J, the gap between germline ends came to 11 bases. Germline V CDR1 and CDR2: SGHRS, YFSETQ. The CDR3 totals 14 residues. The CDR3, as DNA: TGCGCCAGCAGCTTGATTACAGGGTCTCAGCCCCAGCATTTT. Translating gives CASSLITGSQPQHF.

The chain joins TRBV6-5 to TRBJ2-5, with unresolved D. The J call is doubtful: the DNA matches TRBJ2-7 better. CDR1 is MNHEY and CDR2 is SVGAGI in the germline V gene. The CDR3 length is 15 residues. The CDR3 loop is CASSYRVLGTYEQYF. The CDR3 DNA follows: TGTGCCAGCAGTTACCGGGTACTGGGGACCTACGAGCAGTACTTC.

The chain uses TRBV18 and TRBJ2-7; D is possibly TRBD1 (6 bases). Trimming pared 2 bases from V and 0 bases from J, leaving 14 bases between. Germline V CDR1 and CDR2: KGHSH, LQKENI. The CDR3 contains 16 residues. CDR3 coding DNA: TGTGCCAGCTCACCATCCCGACAGGCCTCCTCCTACGAGCAGTACTTC. It codes for CASSPSRQASSYEQYF.

The genes are TRBV2 and TRBJ1-5; maybe TRBD1 (5 bases). The CDR3 runs 14 residues. CDR1 and CDR2 (germline): SNHLY, FYNNEI. Trimming removed 4 bases from V and 3 bases from J, with 10 bases in between. The CDR3 loop reads CASSVGRDNQPQHF. CDR3 coding DNA: TGTGCCAGCAGTGTCGGCAGGGACAATCAGCCCCAGCATTTT.

The gene calls are TRBV5-4 and TRBJ2-1, with 7 bases aligning to TRBD2. V lost 4 bases and J lost 8; bases outside the gene matches: 15. Germline CDR1 reads SGHNT; CDR2 reads YYREEE (reference sequence). This CDR3 is 16 amino acids long. Here the CDR3 reads CASSRVYQAGADEQFF. CDR3 sequence (DNA): TGTGCCAGCAGCCGAGTTTATCAGGCGGGAGCCGATGAGCAGTTCTTC.

CDR3 sequence (DNA): TGTGCCAGCAGCGTCGACAGGGCGACAGATACGCAGTATTTT. Protein: CASSVDRATDTQYF. The rearrangement links TRBV5-4 to TRBJ2-3; TRBD1 aligns across 7 bases. V dropped 4 bases and J dropped 3; count of bases not matched to a gene: 5. Germline V gene data show CDR1 as SGHNT and CDR2 as YYREEE (reference sequence). This CDR3 region has 14 residues.

The rearrangement joins TRBV9 to TRBJ2-1; D remains ambiguous. The CDR3 consists of 15 residues. The V gene lost 0 bases and the J gene lost 1 base, with 8 bases spanning the gap. CDR1 is SGDLS and CDR2 is YYNGEE in the germline V gene. CDR3 loop: CASSVDWDSYNEQFF. CDR3 coding DNA: TGTGCCAGCAGCGTAGATTGGGATTCCTACAATGAGCAGTTCTTC.